Listed here is a single T cell receptor (beta chain). Germline V gene data show CDR1 as SEHNR and CDR2 as FQNEAQ (reference sequence). Trimming cost V 1 base and J 3 bases, with 13 bases left between them. CDR3 size: 16 residues. The data originate from a study of blood T cells in healthy people across ages. Per sample, no less than 5 micrograms of total RNA were extracted. A J-beta primer mix and a sample-barcoded 5' primer were used in a second PCR of roughly 6 to 11 cycles. The template-switch adaptor, which had 12 random nucleotides, put a tag on each cDNA molecule. TCRdb ran MiXCR on the 5' RACE reads and lists one entry per CDR3 protein. The sample lists around 1,500,000 distinct CDR3 sequences, 40% to 50% occurring once.

The sequence derives from a woman under 30 in good health. The sequenced sample consisted of blood. The genes are TRBV7-9 and TRBJ2-1; possible D gene TRBD2, 5 bases. This chain's CDR3 is CASSLVSGVGYNEQFF. The CDR3 nucleotides read TGTGCCAGCAGCTTAGTTTCCGGGGTTGGCTACAATGAGCAGTTCTTC.